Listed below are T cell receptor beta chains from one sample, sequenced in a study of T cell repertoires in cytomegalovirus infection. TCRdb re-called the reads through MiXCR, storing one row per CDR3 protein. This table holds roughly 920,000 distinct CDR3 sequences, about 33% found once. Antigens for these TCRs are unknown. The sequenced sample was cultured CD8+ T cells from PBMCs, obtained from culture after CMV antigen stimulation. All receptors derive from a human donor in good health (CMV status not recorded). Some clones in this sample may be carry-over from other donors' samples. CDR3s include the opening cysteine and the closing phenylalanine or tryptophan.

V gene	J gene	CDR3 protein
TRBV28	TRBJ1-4	CASISGQGSSNEKLFF
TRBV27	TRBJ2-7	CASSLYMGLAGNEQYF
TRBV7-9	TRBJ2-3	CASSLARRASTDTQYF
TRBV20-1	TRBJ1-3	CSAIPNGLGAGNTIYF
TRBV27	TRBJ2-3	CANIGGATDTQYF
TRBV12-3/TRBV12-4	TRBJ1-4	CASSQGINEKLFF
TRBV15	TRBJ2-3	CATSTGLRGTDTQYF
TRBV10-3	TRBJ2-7	CAISETQGRYEQYF
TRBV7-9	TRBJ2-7	CASSSPGGAAQGEQYF
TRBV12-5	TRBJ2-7	CASGFSAGTDFYEQYF
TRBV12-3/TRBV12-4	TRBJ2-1	CASSFGGLYLDEQFF
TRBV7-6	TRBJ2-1	CASSLDFTGAQEQFF
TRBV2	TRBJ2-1	CASTPAATGTGDNEQFF
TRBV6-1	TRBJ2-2	CASRGRAGGTANTGELFF
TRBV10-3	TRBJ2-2	CAIAGQNTGELFF
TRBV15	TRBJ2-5	CATSVTGARETQYF
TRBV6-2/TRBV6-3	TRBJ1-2	CASLSDVNYGYTF
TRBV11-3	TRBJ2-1	CASSPRDGRSEQFF
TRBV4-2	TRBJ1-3	CASSQDWSSGNTIYF
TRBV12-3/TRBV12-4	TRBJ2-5	CASSPTPPGQAFQETQYF
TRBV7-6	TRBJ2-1	CASSLGGYGDEQFF
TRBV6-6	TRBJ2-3	CASYGSTDTQYF
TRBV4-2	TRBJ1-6	CASSQPDTGFPYNSPLHF
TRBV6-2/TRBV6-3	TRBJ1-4	CASSSTSSGSEWTNEKLFF
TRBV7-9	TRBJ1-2	CASNSGTAFNYTF
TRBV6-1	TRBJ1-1	CASSEGGVLNTEAFF
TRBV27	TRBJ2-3	CASSENGQGAADTQYF
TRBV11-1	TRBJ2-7	CASSSTSGGYYEQYF